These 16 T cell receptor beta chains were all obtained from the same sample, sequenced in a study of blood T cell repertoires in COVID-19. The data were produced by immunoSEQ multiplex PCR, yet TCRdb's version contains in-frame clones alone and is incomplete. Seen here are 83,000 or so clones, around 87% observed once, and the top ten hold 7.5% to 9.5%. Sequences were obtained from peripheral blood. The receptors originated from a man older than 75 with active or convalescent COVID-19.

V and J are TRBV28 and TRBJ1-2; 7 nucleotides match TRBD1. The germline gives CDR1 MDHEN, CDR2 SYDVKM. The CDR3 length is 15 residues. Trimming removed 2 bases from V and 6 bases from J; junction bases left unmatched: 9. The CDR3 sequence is CASSLPIQGNNGYTF. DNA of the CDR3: TGTGCCAGCAGTTTACCGATACAGGGGAACAATGGCTACACCTTC.

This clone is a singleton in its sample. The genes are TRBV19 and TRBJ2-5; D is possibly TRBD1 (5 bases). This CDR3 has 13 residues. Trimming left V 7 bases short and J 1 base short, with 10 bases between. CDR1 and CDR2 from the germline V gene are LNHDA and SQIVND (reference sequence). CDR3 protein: CASKGVAQETQYF. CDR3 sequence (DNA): TGTGCCAGTAAAGGGGTAGCCCAAGAGACCCAGTACTTC.

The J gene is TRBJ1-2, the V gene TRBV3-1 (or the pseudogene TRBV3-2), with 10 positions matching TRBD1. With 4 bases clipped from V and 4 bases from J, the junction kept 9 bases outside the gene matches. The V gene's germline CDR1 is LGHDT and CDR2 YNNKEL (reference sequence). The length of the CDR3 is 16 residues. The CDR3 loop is CASSRNEDRGVYGYTF. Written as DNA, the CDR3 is TGTGCCAGCAGCCGAAACGAGGACAGGGGGGTCTATGGCTACACCTTC.

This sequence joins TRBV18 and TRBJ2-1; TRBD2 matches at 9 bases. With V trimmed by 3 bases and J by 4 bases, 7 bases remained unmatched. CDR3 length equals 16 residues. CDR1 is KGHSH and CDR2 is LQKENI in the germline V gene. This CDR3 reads CASSPRGLAIYNEQFF. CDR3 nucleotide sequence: TGTGCCAGCTCACCTCGAGGACTAGCGATTTACAATGAGCAGTTCTTC.

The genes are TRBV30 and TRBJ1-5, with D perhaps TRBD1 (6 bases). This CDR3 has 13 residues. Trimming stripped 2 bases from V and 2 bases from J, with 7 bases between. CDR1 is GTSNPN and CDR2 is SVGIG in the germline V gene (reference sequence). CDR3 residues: CAWSSGGNQPQHF. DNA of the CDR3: TGTGCCTGGAGTTCAGGGGGCAATCAGCCCCAGCATTTT.

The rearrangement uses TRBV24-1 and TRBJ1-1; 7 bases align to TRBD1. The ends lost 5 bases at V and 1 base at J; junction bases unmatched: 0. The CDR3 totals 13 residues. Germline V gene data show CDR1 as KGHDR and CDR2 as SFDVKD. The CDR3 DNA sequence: TGTGCCACCAGTGGGACAGGGAACACTGAAGCTTTCTTT. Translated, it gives CATSGTGNTEAFF.

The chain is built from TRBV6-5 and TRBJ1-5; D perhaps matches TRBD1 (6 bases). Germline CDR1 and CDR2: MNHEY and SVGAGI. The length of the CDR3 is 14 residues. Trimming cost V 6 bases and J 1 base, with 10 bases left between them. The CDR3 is CASRPDRSNQPQHF. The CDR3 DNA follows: TGTGCCAGCAGACCCGACAGGAGCAATCAGCCCCAGCATTTT.

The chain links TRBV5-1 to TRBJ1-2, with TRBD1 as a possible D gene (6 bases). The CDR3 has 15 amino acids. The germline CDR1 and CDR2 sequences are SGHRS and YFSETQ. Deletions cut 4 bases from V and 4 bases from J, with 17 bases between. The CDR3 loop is CASSPQGTAIYGYTF. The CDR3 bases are TGCGCCAGCAGCCCTCAGGGGACGGCAATCTATGGCTACACCTTC.

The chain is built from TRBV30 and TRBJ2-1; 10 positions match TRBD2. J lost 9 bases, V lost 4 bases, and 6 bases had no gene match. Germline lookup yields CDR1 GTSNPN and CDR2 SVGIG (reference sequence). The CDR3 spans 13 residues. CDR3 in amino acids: CAWTGTSVTEQFF. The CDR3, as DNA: TGTGCCTGGACCGGGACTAGCGTCACTGAGCAGTTCTTC.

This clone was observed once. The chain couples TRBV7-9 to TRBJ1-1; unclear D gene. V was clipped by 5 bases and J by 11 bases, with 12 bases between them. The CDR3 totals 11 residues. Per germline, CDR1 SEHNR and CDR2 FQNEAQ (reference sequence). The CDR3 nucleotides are TGTGCCAGCAGCGTTCCGCCGGGGGCTTTCTTT. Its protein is CASSVPPGAFF. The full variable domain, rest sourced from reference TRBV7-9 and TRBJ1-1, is DTGVSQNPRHKITKRGQNVTFRCDPISEHNRLYWYRQTLGQGPEFLTYFQNEAQLEKSRLLSDRFSAERPKGSFSTLEIQRTEQGDSAMYLCASSVPPGAFFGQGTRLTVV.

CDR3 DNA sequence: TGTGCCAGTCACGGGGACAGATATTATGAAAAACTGTTTTTT. Translated: CASHGDRYYEKLFF. The chain carries TRBV7-9 and TRBJ1-4; 7 positions agree with TRBD1. The CDR3 runs 14 residues. In germline, CDR1 is SEHNR, CDR2 FQNEAQ (reference sequence). V lost 9 bases to trimming and J lost 6 bases; unmatched junction nucleotides: 10.

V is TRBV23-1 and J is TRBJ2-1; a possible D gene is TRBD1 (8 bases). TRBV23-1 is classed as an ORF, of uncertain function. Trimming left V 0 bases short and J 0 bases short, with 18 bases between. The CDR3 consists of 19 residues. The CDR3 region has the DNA TGCGCCAGCAGTCAATCGAGGGGGGGCAGGGGGCCCTCCTACAATGAGCAGTTCTTC. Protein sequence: CASSQSRGGRGPSYNEQFF.

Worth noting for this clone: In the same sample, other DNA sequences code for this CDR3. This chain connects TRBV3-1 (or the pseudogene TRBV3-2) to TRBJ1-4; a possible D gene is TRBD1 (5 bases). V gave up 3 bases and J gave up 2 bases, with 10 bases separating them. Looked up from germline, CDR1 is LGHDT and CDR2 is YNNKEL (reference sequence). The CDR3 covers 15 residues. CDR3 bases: TGTGCCAGCAGCCATCGAAGGGGTACTAATGAAAAACTGTTTTTT. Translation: CASSHRRGTNEKLFF.

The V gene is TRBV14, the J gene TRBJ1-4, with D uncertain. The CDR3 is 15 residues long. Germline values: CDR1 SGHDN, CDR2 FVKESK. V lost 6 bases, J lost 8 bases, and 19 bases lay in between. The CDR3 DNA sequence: TGTGCCAGCAGTTCAGCGAGAAGCTTTGGAGAAAAACTGTTTTTT. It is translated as CASSSARSFGEKLFF. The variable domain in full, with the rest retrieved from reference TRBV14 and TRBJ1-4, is EAGVTQFPSHSVIEKGQTVTLRCDPISGHDNLYWYRRVMGKEIKFLLHFVKESKQDESGMPNNRFLAERTGGTYSTLKVQPAELEDSGVYFCASSSARSFGEKLFFGSGTQLSVL.

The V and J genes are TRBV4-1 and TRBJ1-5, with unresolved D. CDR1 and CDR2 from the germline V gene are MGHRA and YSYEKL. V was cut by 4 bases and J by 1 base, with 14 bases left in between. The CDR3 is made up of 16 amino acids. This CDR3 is CASSPRSRWSNQPQHF. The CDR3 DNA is TGCGCCAGCAGCCCCAGAAGCAGGTGGAGCAATCAGCCCCAGCATTTT.

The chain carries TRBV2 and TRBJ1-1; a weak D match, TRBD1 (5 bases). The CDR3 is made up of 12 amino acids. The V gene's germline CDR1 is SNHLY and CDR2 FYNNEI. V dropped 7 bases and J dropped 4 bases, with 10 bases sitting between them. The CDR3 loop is CASMVGVTEAFF. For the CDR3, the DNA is TGTGCCAGCATGGTAGGGGTCACTGAAGCTTTCTTT.